Following are 23 T cell receptor beta chains from one sample sequenced in a study of blood T cell repertoires in COVID-19. Data came from immunoSEQ multiplex PCR; TCRdb stores just in-frame clones and leaves some out. The data show approximately 250,000 clones, with 83% seen just once and more than 5% held by the top ten. The sequenced sample was peripheral blood. The receptors stem from a human donor in a cohort sampled during active COVID-19.

The genes are TRBV5-1 and TRBJ2-1; a weak D match, TRBD1 (5 bases). Germline assignment: CDR1 SGHRS and CDR2 YFSETQ. Deletions cut 4 bases from V and 1 base from J, with 12 bases between. The CDR3 is made up of 15 amino acids. CDR3 sequence (DNA): TGCGCCAGCAGCCCAAGCACAGGTTCCTACAATGAGCAGTTCTTC. This encodes CASSPSTGSYNEQFF.

The chain is built from TRBV3-1 (or the pseudogene TRBV3-2) and TRBJ2-7; 8 positions agree with TRBD1. V shed 0 bases and J 4 bases; nucleotides not matched to a gene: 8. CDR1 LGHDT and CDR2 YNNKEL come from the germline V gene (reference sequence). This CDR3 spans 16 amino acids. CDR3: CASSQDGRGRTYEQYF. CDR3 DNA sequence: TGTGCCAGCAGCCAAGACGGCAGGGGGCGCACATACGAGCAGTACTTC.

This clone has only one observation. The V and J genes are TRBV5-6 and TRBJ1-6; D remains ambiguous. The V gene lost 4 bases and the J gene lost 8 bases, with 13 bases spanning the gap. The CDR3 consists of 14 residues. Germline V gives CDR1 SGHDT, CDR2 YYEEEE. CDR3 region: CASSPSPVDSPLHF. DNA of the CDR3: TGTGCCAGCAGCCCGAGTCCGGTTGATTCACCCCTCCACTTT.

This clone was seen a few times. The rearrangement uses TRBV6-5 and TRBJ2-7; 9 bases fit TRBD2. J was trimmed by 7 bases and V by 5 bases; bases with no gene match: 12. This CDR3 comprises 15 residues. Germline V CDR1 and CDR2: MNHEY, SVGAGI. DNA of the CDR3: TGTGCCAGCAGTCGACTCTTAGCGGGGGCACAGGAGCAGTACTTC. Its protein is CASSRLLAGAQEQYF.

The V gene is TRBV29-1, the J gene TRBJ1-5; 8 bases line up with TRBD1. The length of the CDR3 is 17 residues. V shed 7 bases and J 0 bases; nucleotides not matched to a gene: 14. Germline CDR1 is SQVTM and CDR2 is ANQGSEA. CDR3 coding DNA: TGCAGCGAGAAAGTCCAACAGGGGGTGAATAGCAATCAGCCCCAGCATTTT. This translates into CSEKVQQGVNSNQPQHF.

V is TRBV27 and J is TRBJ2-5; D ambiguous. This CDR3 is built from 14 residues. V was clipped by 3 bases and J by 5 bases, with 13 bases between them. Per germline, CDR1 MNHEY and CDR2 SMNVEV (reference sequence). The CDR3 is CASSLRAWLETQYF. CDR3 DNA sequence: TGTGCCAGCAGTTTGCGAGCCTGGTTGGAGACCCAGTACTTC.

The chain couples TRBV5-4 to TRBJ2-6, with D perhaps TRBD2 (5 bases). The germline CDR1 and CDR2 sequences are SGHNT and YYREEE (reference sequence). V was cut by 4 bases and J by 0 bases, with 23 bases left in between. The CDR3 has 20 amino acids. Written as DNA, the CDR3 is TGTGCCAGCAGCCTCCTCCTAGAGGGCCTCTTTTTCTCTGGGGCCAACGTCCTGACTTTC. It encodes CASSLLLEGLFFSGANVLTF.

V usage is TRBV15 and J usage is TRBJ1-6, with 9 bases matching TRBD1. Losses at the gene ends were 0 bases for V and 9 bases for J; bases not matched to a gene: 3. The germline gives CDR1 LNHNV, CDR2 YYDKDF (reference sequence). The CDR3 loop spans 15 amino acids. CDR3 region: CATSRDEGQGSPLHF. As DNA, the CDR3 is TGTGCCACCAGCAGAGATGAGGGACAGGGTTCACCCCTCCACTTT.

The chain couples TRBV6-5 to TRBJ1-5; possibly TRBD1 for D (5 bases). Trimming removed 5 bases from V and 6 bases from J, with 8 bases in between. Per germline, CDR1 MNHEY and CDR2 SVGAGI. The CDR3 spans 12 residues. Here the CDR3 DNA reads TGTGCCAGCAGTCAAAGGGGTCAGCCCCAGCATTTT. Residues: CASSQRGQPQHF.

J is TRBJ2-5 and V is TRBV7-9, with a possible D match to TRBD1 (6 bases). Trimming took off 5 bases at V and 9 bases at J, with 19 bases between the two ends. Germline assignment: CDR1 SEHNR and CDR2 FQNEAQ (reference sequence). This CDR3 is built from 14 residues. Here the CDR3 reads CASSRGQSPGAQYF. The CDR3 DNA reads TGTGCCAGCAGCCGAGGACAGTCCCCTGGGGCCCAGTACTTC.

The chain links TRBV5-1 to TRBJ2-5; no reliable D call. The CDR3 has 15 amino acids. Between the trimmed V and J ends, which lost 5 bases and 2 bases, there was a span of 16 bases. Germline V gives CDR1 SGHRS, CDR2 YFSETQ. The CDR3 DNA reads as TGCGCCAGCAGTGCGGCCACGGCATTACAAGAGACCCAGTACTTC. This sequence encodes CASSAATALQETQYF.

The chain couples TRBV6-1 to TRBJ1-2; D is unclear. CDR1 and CDR2 from the germline V gene are MNHNS and SASEGT. V lost 3 bases, J lost 7 bases, and 15 bases lay in between. The CDR3 contains 14 residues. The CDR3 nucleotides read TGTGCCAGCAGTGAGAACCATCAGTTTCCTGGCTACACCTTC. Protein: CASSENHQFPGYTF.

The V gene is TRBV2, the J gene TRBJ1-5; D gene ambiguous. The CDR3 loop spans 13 amino acids. Germline V gene sequence: CDR1 SNHLY, CDR2 FYNNEI. Trimming removed 7 bases from V and 4 bases from J, with 11 bases in between. The CDR3 nucleotides read TGTGCCAGCACCCCATGGGCAAATCAGCCCCAGCATTTT. Its protein is CASTPWANQPQHF.

With regard to this clone: A read error may account for a junction end that differs from germline. The chain combines TRBV5-1 with TRBJ2-7; 8 bases agree with TRBD1. The germline V gene has CDR1 SGHRS and CDR2 YFSETQ. The CDR3 has 13 amino acids. This CDR3 is CASSLADRDRTFF. CDR3 in DNA: TGCGCCAGCAGCTTGGCCGACCGGGACAGGACTTTTTTC. Based on the CDR3 plus reference TRBV5-1 and TRBJ2-7, the full variable domain is KAGVTQTPRYLIKTRGQQVTLSCSPISGHRSVSWYQQTPGQGLQFLFEYFSETQRNKGNFPGRFSGRQFSNSRSEMNVSTLELGDSALYLCASSLADRDRTFFGPGTRLTVT.

V is TRBV13 and J is TRBJ2-7, with TRBD2 identical over 7 bases. CDR3 size: 18 residues. CDR1 is PRHDT and CDR2 is FYEKMQ in the germline V gene (reference sequence). The trim removed 3 bases at V and 0 bases at J, leaving 14 bases unmatched. The CDR3 nucleotides are TGTGCCAGCAGCTTTAGTCGGAGCTCGGCTAGCGGCTCCTACGAGCAGTACTTC. It yields the protein CASSFSRSSASGSYEQYF.

This rearrangement joins TRBV9 to TRBJ2-3; 8 nucleotides align to TRBD1. V trimming: 2 bases; J trimming: 5 bases; junction bases outside the gene matches: 10. This CDR3 is 16 amino acids long. The germline gives CDR1 SGDLS, CDR2 YYNGEE. The CDR3 region is CASSVGQGAGGDTQYF. DNA for the CDR3: TGTGCCAGCAGCGTCGGTCAGGGGGCGGGTGGAGATACGCAGTATTTT.

This clone was recorded once. V gene TRBV27 combines with J gene TRBJ2-1; 9 bases are shared with TRBD2. The CDR3 length is 16 residues. V shed 6 bases and J 4 bases; nucleotides not matched to a gene: 10. In germline, CDR1 is MNHEY, CDR2 SMNVEV (reference sequence). The CDR3 DNA reads as TGTGCCAGCAGCACCTTCGCGGGAGGGCGATACAATGAGCAGTTCTTC. The encoded protein is CASSTFAGGRYNEQFF.

This chain links TRBV12-3 or TRBV12-4 with TRBJ1-1, with D tentatively TRBD1 (5 bases). The V gene lost 7 bases and the J gene lost 6 bases, with 15 bases spanning the gap. CDR3 length equals 13 residues. CDR3 protein: CASTLGGRPEAFF. The CDR3 DNA is TGTGCCAGCACCTTGGGGGGGAGGCCTGAAGCTTTCTTT.

The chain combines TRBV28 with TRBJ2-7, with 11 bases fitting TRBD2. This CDR3 comprises 18 residues. The germline V gene encodes CDR1 MDHEN and CDR2 SYDVKM. With V trimmed by 6 bases and J by 6 bases, 19 bases remained unmatched. CDR3 nucleotides: TGTGCCAGCAGCCGGGGACAGCCCAGACTAGCGGGATTGAGCGAGCAGTACTTC. This sequence encodes CASSRGQPRLAGLSEQYF.

V and J are TRBV19 and TRBJ1-6; TRBD1 might be the D (5 bases). Germline CDR1 reads LNHDA; CDR2 reads SQIVND (reference sequence). The CDR3 runs to 14 residues. Trimming shortened V by 3 bases and J by 10 bases, and 13 bases separated the two germline ends. The CDR3 protein is CASSIQSGESPLHF. CDR3 coding DNA: TGTGCCAGTAGTATCCAATCGGGGGAATCACCCCTCCACTTT. Drawing the rest from reference TRBV19 and TRBJ1-6, the complete variable domain is DGGITQSPKYLFRKEGQNVTLSCEQNLNHDAMYWYRQDPGQGLRLIYYSQIVNDFQKGDIAEGYSVSREKKESFPLTVTSAQKNPTAFYLCASSIQSGESPLHFGNGTRLTVT.

The gene calls are TRBV2 and TRBJ1-2; TRBD1 is a possible D gene (5 bases). Trimming took off 8 bases at V and 2 bases at J, with 6 bases between the two ends. Per the germline V gene, CDR1 is SNHLY and CDR2 is FYNNEI. The length of the CDR3 is 11 residues. CDR3 in DNA: TGTGCCAGCGGGGCCAACTATGGCTACACCTTC. The encoded protein is CASGANYGYTF. The full variable domain, with the rest looked up from reference TRBV2 and TRBJ1-2, is EPEVTQTPSHQVTQMGQEVILRCVPISNHLYFYWYRQILGQKVEFLVSFYNNEISEKSEIFDDQFSVERPDGSNFTLKIRSTKLEDSAMYFCASGANYGYTFGSGTRLTVV.

CDR3 sequence: CASARRGLENNEQFF. Here the CDR3 DNA reads TGTGCCAGTGCCCGGCGCGGACTCGAGAACAATGAGCAGTTCTTC. The J gene is TRBJ2-1, the V gene TRBV19, with D possibly TRBD2 on 5 matching bases. This CDR3 contains 15 residues. V lost 8 bases and J 5 bases, leaving 19 bases between the germline ends. Germline lookup yields CDR1 LNHDA and CDR2 SQIVND (reference sequence). The variable domain in full, with the rest retrieved from reference TRBV19 and TRBJ2-1, is DGGITQSPKYLFRKEGQNVTLSCEQNLNHDAMYWYRQDPGQGLRLIYYSQIVNDFQKGDIAEGYSVSREKKESFPLTVTSAQKNPTAFYLCASARRGLENNEQFFGPGTRLTVL.

This clone appeared a single time. The chain joins TRBV6-6 to TRBJ2-5; tentative D call: TRBD2 (5 bases). The CDR3 loop spans 14 amino acids. Trimming took off 3 bases at V and 0 bases at J, with 8 bases between the two ends. From germline, CDR1 is MNHNY and CDR2 SVGAGI (reference sequence). CDR3 DNA: TGTGCCAGCAGTTATTTGCGGGACCAAGAGACCCAGTACTTC. It codes for CASSYLRDQETQYF.